Below are 30 T cell receptor beta chains sequenced from a single sample in a study of cytomegalovirus exposure and HLA in healthy donors. Generated by immunoSEQ multiplex PCR, the TCRdb table keeps only in-frame clones and is missing some. The data hold some 110,000 clones, with 85% to 95% observed a single time. The material sequenced was PBMCs. Receptor source: a woman aged 18-29 years in good health and CMV-seronegative.

V gene TRBV19 combines with J gene TRBJ2-2; 7 bases map to TRBD1. The V gene end was trimmed by 5 bases and the J gene end by 1 base; junction bases not matched to a gene: 4. The CDR3 has 15 amino acids. CDR1 and CDR2 from the germline V gene are LNHDA and SQIVND (reference sequence). The CDR3 DNA reads TGTGCCAGTAGTCCCCGACAGGGGAACACCGGGGAGCTGTTTTTT. This codes for CASSPRQGNTGELFF.

The chain combines TRBV6-1 with TRBJ2-2; 7 positions agree with TRBD2. Trimming cost V 1 base and J 4 bases; bases outside gene matches: 3. Per the germline V gene, CDR1 is MNHNS and CDR2 is SASEGT. The CDR3 contains 15 residues. CDR3 sequence (DNA): TGTGCCAGCAGTGAAGAGGCGGGAGTCACCGGGGAGCTGTTTTTT. Translating it yields CASSEEAGVTGELFF.

The J gene is TRBJ2-1, the V gene TRBV5-1; TRBD2 matches at 11 bases. The CDR3 has 16 residues. V was pared by 0 bases and J by 8 bases, with 7 bases of the junction left unmatched. Germline V CDR1 and CDR2: SGHRS, YFSETQ. CDR3 bases: TGCGCCAGCAGCTTGGACTTAGCGGGAGGGGGGGATGAGCAGTTCTTC. Protein: CASSLDLAGGGDEQFF.

The V gene is TRBV27, the J gene TRBJ2-4; no reliable D call. The CDR3 has 16 amino acids. Trimming removed 0 bases from V and 3 bases from J, with 12 bases in between. The germline V gene has CDR1 MNHEY and CDR2 SMNVEV (reference sequence). The CDR3 loop is CASSLSYGRGKNIQYF. DNA of the CDR3: TGTGCCAGCAGTTTATCGTACGGTAGAGGCAAAAACATTCAGTACTTC.

This rearrangement joins TRBV30 to TRBJ1-2; D is ambiguous. V gave up 1 base and J gave up 4 bases, with 13 bases separating them. This CDR3 spans 14 amino acids. Per germline, CDR1 GTSNPN and CDR2 SVGIG (reference sequence). The CDR3 DNA sequence: TGTGCCTGGAGTGCTACCGGTTTTGCCTATGGCTACACCTTC. It codes for CAWSATGFAYGYTF.

This clone was detected a few times. This chain uses TRBV7-9 with TRBJ1-5, with D possibly being TRBD1 (6 bases). The CDR3 is 16 residues long. Trimming took 5 bases from V and 6 from J, leaving 20 bases between them. Germline assignment: CDR1 SEHNR and CDR2 FQNEAQ (reference sequence). In nucleotides, the CDR3 is TGTGCCAGCAGCCAGGGGTCTACAGGGTCCCCTCAGCCCCAGCATTTT. Translating it yields CASSQGSTGSPQPQHF.

V is TRBV18 and J is TRBJ2-5, with 7 bases fitting TRBD1. The V segment lost 3 bases and the J segment 5 bases; nucleotides outside the gene matches: 9. Germline CDR1 reads KGHSH; CDR2 reads LQKENI. This CDR3 is built from 15 residues. The CDR3 loop reads CASSPISTGVETQYF. The CDR3 DNA reads as TGTGCCAGCTCACCTATCTCCACAGGGGTGGAGACCCAGTACTTC. Looking up the rest from reference TRBV18 and TRBJ2-5 gives the full variable domain: NAGVMQNPRHLVRRRGQEARLRCSPMKGHSHVYWYRQLPEEGLKFMVYLQKENIIDESGMPKERFSAEFPKEGPSILRIQQVVRGDSAAYFCASSPISTGVETQYFGPGTRLLVL.

The V gene is TRBV2, the J gene TRBJ2-3; 16 bases line up with TRBD2. Germline V gene data show CDR1 as SNHLY and CDR2 as FYNNEI. The CDR3 is 18 residues long. With V trimmed by 6 bases and J by 5 bases, 11 bases remained unmatched. In DNA form, the CDR3 reads TGTGCCAGCAGCGGGACTAGCGGGGGGGGAGCTCTTGGAGATACGCAGTATTTT. This gives the protein CASSGTSGGGALGDTQYF.

This chain uses TRBV28 with TRBJ2-7, with a possible D match to TRBD2 (5 bases). This CDR3 has 16 residues. In germline, CDR1 is MDHEN, CDR2 SYDVKM. V was clipped by 3 bases and J by 0 bases, with 15 bases between them. CDR3 nucleotides: TGTGCCAGCAGTTTCCGTCTCGCGGGTAGCTCCTACGAGCAGTACTTC. Translation: CASSFRLAGSSYEQYF.

The J gene is TRBJ2-7, the V gene TRBV18; tentatively, D is TRBD2 (5 bases). V lost 0 bases to trimming and J lost 7 bases, with 13 bases between them. Germline loops: CDR1 KGHSH, CDR2 LQKENI. This CDR3 region has 14 residues. The CDR3 nucleotides read TGTGCCAGCTCACCACCGGTACTAGTTGGGGAGCAGTACTTC. This sequence encodes CASSPPVLVGEQYF.

The CDR3 region is CASGASMNTEAFF. Here the CDR3 DNA reads TGTGCCAGCGGGGCTTCTATGAACACTGAAGCTTTCTTT. This chain connects TRBV27 to TRBJ1-1; possible D gene TRBD1, 5 bases. V was trimmed by 8 bases and J by 0 bases, leaving 10 bases between them. Germline V gene lookup returns CDR1 MNHEY and CDR2 SMNVEV (reference sequence). This CDR3 comprises 13 residues.

The chain carries TRBV2 and TRBJ1-4; D possibly corresponds to TRBD1 (5 bases). The CDR3 runs 16 residues. In germline, CDR1 is SNHLY, CDR2 FYNNEI. The V gene lost 6 bases and the J gene lost 4 bases, with 18 bases spanning the gap. CDR3 amino acids: CASRKKVARDNEKLFF. Here the CDR3 DNA reads TGTGCCAGCAGGAAAAAGGTAGCCAGGGATAATGAAAAACTGTTTTTT.

This sequence joins TRBV28 and TRBJ2-7, with 9 bases matching TRBD1. V trimming: 8 bases; J trimming: 5 bases; junction bases outside the gene matches: 7. The germline V gene has CDR1 MDHEN and CDR2 SYDVKM. This CDR3 comprises 13 residues. This CDR3 reads CASRSGQGNEQYF. CDR3 nucleotides: TGTGCCAGCCGTTCTGGACAGGGGAACGAGCAGTACTTC.

The chain uses TRBV7-9 and TRBJ1-1; 12 nucleotides align to TRBD1. The CDR3 is 14 amino acids. J lost 5 bases, V lost 7 bases, and 5 bases had no gene match. CDR1 is SEHNR, CDR2 FQNEAQ, per germline (reference sequence). The CDR3 coding sequence is TGTGCCAGCACCGGGACAGGGGGCGGAACTGAAGCTTTCTTT. It is translated as CASTGTGGGTEAFF.

V is TRBV5-4 and J is TRBJ2-7, with D perhaps matching TRBD1 (5 bases). Germline-derived CDR1 and CDR2 are SGHNT and YYREEE (reference sequence). The V and J ends lost 0 bases and 3 bases respectively, with 10 bases between them. There are 14 residues in the CDR3. CDR3 loop: CASSLEGAHYEQYF. The CDR3, as DNA: TGTGCCAGCAGCTTGGAAGGGGCACACTACGAGCAGTACTTC.

The V gene is TRBV6-5, the J gene TRBJ1-1; no reliable D call. Per germline, CDR1 MNHEY and CDR2 SVGAGI. There are 16 residues in the CDR3. V lost 4 bases to trimming and J lost 0 bases, with 15 bases between them. The CDR3 reads CASSFAPLNMNTEAFF. The CDR3 nucleotides read TGTGCCAGCAGTTTCGCACCCCTTAACATGAACACTGAAGCTTTCTTT.

CDR3: CASSSLPPGQGTTEAFF. The CDR3 bases are TGCGCCAGCAGCTCGCTACCTCCGGGACAGGGGACCACTGAAGCTTTCTTT. The V call is TRBV5-1, the J call TRBJ1-1; 10 bases are a match to TRBD1. Looked up from germline, CDR1 is SGHRS and CDR2 is YFSETQ. V lost 3 bases, J lost 4 bases, and 12 bases stayed unmatched. The CDR3 is 17 residues long.

The V and J genes are TRBV2 and TRBJ2-3; TRBD1 aligns across 7 bases. Germline lookup yields CDR1 SNHLY and CDR2 FYNNEI. The junction had 8 bases not matched to a gene; V was cut back by 6 bases and J by 11 bases. The CDR3 sequence is 12 residues long. In DNA, the CDR3 is TGTGCCAGCAGCCTCGGACAGGCGGGGCAGTATTTT. Amino acids: CASSLGQAGQYF.

The chain couples TRBV13 to TRBJ1-6; 7 positions agree with TRBD1. The V gene's germline CDR1 is PRHDT and CDR2 FYEKMQ (reference sequence). This CDR3 has 14 residues. The J segment lost 6 bases and the V segment lost 5 bases, leaving 4 bases of the junction unmatched. The CDR3 spells CASSPDRVNSPLHF. As DNA, the CDR3 is TGTGCCAGCAGCCCCGACAGGGTTAATTCACCCCTCCACTTT.

This clone was found a few times. The CDR3 DNA follows: TGTGCCAGCAGAAAGACAGGCTCTAGAACCGAGCAGTACTTC. It encodes CASRKTGSRTEQYF. The chain couples TRBV6-1 to TRBJ2-7, with D tentatively TRBD1 (6 bases). This CDR3 contains 14 residues. CDR1 and CDR2 (germline): MNHNS, SASEGT. Trimming cost V 6 bases and J 6 bases, with 18 bases left between them.

The V and J genes are TRBV5-8 and TRBJ1-5; no clear D. The ends were cut back, 1 base at V and 7 bases at J, with 18 bases in the middle. There are 16 residues in the CDR3. Looked up from germline, CDR1 is SGHTS and CDR2 is YDEGEE. The DNA of the CDR3 is TGTGCCAGCAGCTTGCTCGTAACTCCCCTAGGCCAGCCCCAGCATTTT. The encoded protein is CASSLLVTPLGQPQHF.

The J gene is TRBJ1-2, the V gene TRBV25-1; D might be TRBD1 (5 bases). The germline gives CDR1 MGHDK, CDR2 SYGVNS. The CDR3 length is 12 residues. Deletions cut 3 bases from V and 8 bases from J, with 10 bases between. The CDR3 sequence: CASSEQGWGYTF. CDR3 nucleotides: TGTGCCAGCAGTGAGCAGGGCTGGGGCTACACCTTC.

The chain joins TRBV7-3 to TRBJ2-1, with a possible D match to TRBD2 (7 bases). Trimming left V 2 bases short and J 2 bases short, with 10 bases between. Per germline, CDR1 SGHTA and CDR2 FQGTGA. The CDR3 sequence is 15 residues long. In DNA form, the CDR3 reads TGTGCCAGCAGCTTAGGGGGGGGCCCCTACAATGAGCAGTTCTTC. It is translated as CASSLGGGPYNEQFF.

The genes are TRBV4-1 and TRBJ2-2, with TRBD2 matching over 8 bases. Germline V lookup: CDR1 MGHRA, CDR2 YSYEKL. The CDR3 spans 16 residues. The J segment lost 4 bases and the V segment lost 3 bases, leaving 7 bases of the junction unmatched. The CDR3 is CASSHPGGLGTGELFF. As DNA, the CDR3 is TGCGCCAGCAGCCACCCGGGGGGGTTGGGCACCGGGGAGCTGTTTTTT.

The gene calls are TRBV5-1 and TRBJ2-3, with D possibly TRBD2 on 6 matching bases. Germline values: CDR1 SGHRS, CDR2 YFSETQ. The CDR3 has 17 residues. V was shortened by 1 base and J by 5 bases, with 20 bases between the two germline ends. This chain's CDR3 is CASSLSGSVEGGDTQYF. CDR3 bases: TGCGCCAGCAGCTTGTCCGGGAGCGTGGAGGGTGGAGATACGCAGTATTTT.

The genes are TRBV6-1 and TRBJ1-4; a weak D match, TRBD1 (6 bases). This CDR3 is 14 amino acids long. The V end lost 6 bases, the J end lost 4 bases, and 12 bases lay between the germline ends. Germline CDR1 is MNHNS and CDR2 is SASEGT. CDR3: CASRAQGINEKLFF. CDR3 bases: TGTGCCAGCAGAGCACAGGGTATTAATGAAAAACTGTTTTTT.

CDR3 in DNA: TGTGCCAGCAGCCAAGGACAGGGGTGGACCGGGGAGCTGTTTTTT. Its protein product is CASSQGQGWTGELFF. The chain uses TRBV11-2 and TRBJ2-2, with TRBD1 identical over 9 bases. Unmatched junction bases numbered 6, after V lost 5 bases and J lost 5 bases. Germline V gives CDR1 SGHAT, CDR2 FQNNGV. The CDR3 extends over 15 amino acids.

The J gene is TRBJ1-5, the V gene TRBV6-1, with TRBD1 matching 10 bases. The CDR3 length is 13 residues. V dropped 6 bases and J dropped 7; count of bases not matched to a gene: 3. The germline gives CDR1 MNHNS, CDR2 SASEGT. The CDR3 nucleotides are TGTGCCAGCAGCGGGACAGGGGACCAGCCCCAGCATTTT. Translated: CASSGTGDQPQHF.

The chain couples TRBV11-2 to TRBJ2-7; a weak D match, TRBD1 (5 bases). CDR3 length: 13 amino acids. The germline V gene encodes CDR1 SGHAT and CDR2 FQNNGV. Trimming took 0 bases from V and 7 from J, leaving 10 bases between them. In DNA form, the CDR3 reads TGTGCCAGCAGCTTAGAGACAGCCGGGGAGCAGTACTTC. Encoded protein: CASSLETAGEQYF.

V is TRBV7-2 and J is TRBJ1-1, with a possible D match to TRBD1 (6 bases). CDR1 SGHTA and CDR2 FQGNSA come from the germline V gene. V lost 3 bases, J lost 4 bases, and 12 bases lay in between. This CDR3 spans 14 amino acids. The CDR3 protein is CASSLGAMGTEAFF. In DNA form, the CDR3 reads TGTGCCAGCAGCTTGGGGGCCATGGGCACTGAAGCTTTCTTT. Variable domain in full (rest from reference TRBV7-2 and TRBJ1-1): GAGVSQSPSNKVTEKGKDVELRCDPISGHTALYWYRQSLGQGLEFLIYFQGNSAPDKSGLPSDRFSAERTGGSVSTLTIQRTQQEDSAVYLCASSLGAMGTEAFFGQGTRLTVV.